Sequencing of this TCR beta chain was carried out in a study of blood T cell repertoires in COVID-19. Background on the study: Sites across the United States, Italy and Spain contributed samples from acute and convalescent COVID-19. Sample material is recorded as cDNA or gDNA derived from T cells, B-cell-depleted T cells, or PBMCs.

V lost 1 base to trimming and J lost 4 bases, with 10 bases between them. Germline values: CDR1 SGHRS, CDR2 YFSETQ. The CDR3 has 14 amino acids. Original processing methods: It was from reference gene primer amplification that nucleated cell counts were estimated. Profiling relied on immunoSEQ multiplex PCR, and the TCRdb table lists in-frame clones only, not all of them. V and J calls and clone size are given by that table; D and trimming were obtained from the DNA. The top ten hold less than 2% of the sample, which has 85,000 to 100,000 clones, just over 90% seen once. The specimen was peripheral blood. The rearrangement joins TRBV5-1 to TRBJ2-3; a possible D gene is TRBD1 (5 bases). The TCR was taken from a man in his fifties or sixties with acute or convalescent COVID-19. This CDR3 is CASSLNQGSDTQYF. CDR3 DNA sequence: TGCGCCAGCAGCTTGAACCAGGGTTCAGATACGCAGTATTTT.